The 30 T cell receptor beta chains given below trace back to one sample, sequenced in a study of T cells in Graves' hyperthyroidism and ophthalmopathy. There were TCR beta CDR3 regions amplified from RNA transcripts. TCR CDR3 underwent first-round RT-PCR with the HTBI primer set. Each CDR3 protein is one row after TCRdb ran MiXCR on the multiplex PCR reads. The table shows over 500,000 distinct CDR3 sequences, with 15% to 20% occurring only once. Sequencing was done on a sample of blood. The receptors originated from a woman in her twenties or thirties with Graves' ophthalmopathy.

This clonotype came up a few times. The chain carries TRBV5-6 and TRBJ2-7; maybe TRBD2 (5 bases). Looked up from germline, CDR1 is SGHDT and CDR2 is YYEEEE. The V gene lost 6 bases and the J gene lost 4 bases, with 20 bases spanning the gap. This CDR3 has 15 amino acids. The DNA of the CDR3 is TGTGCCAGCACCACACACGAACGGGAACGGTACGAGCAGTACTTC. Protein product: CASTTHERERYEQYF.

The chain has TRBV20-1 and TRBJ2-1, with no clear D. V lost 3 bases and J lost 7, with 7 bases in between. This CDR3 is 11 amino acids long. Per the germline V gene, CDR1 is DFQATT and CDR2 is SNEGSKA (reference sequence). The CDR3, as DNA: TGCAGTGCTAGTCCCCTTAATGAGCAGTTCTTC. Translating it yields CSASPLNEQFF.

The CDR3 DNA sequence: TGTGCCAGCAGTTTCCAGGGGTTGGGCAATCAGCCCCAGCATTTT. Its translation: CASSFQGLGNQPQHF. The V gene is TRBV27, the J gene TRBJ1-5; D may be TRBD1 (6 bases). V lost 3 bases, J lost 2 bases, and 11 bases lay in between. Germline loops: CDR1 MNHEY, CDR2 SMNVEV (reference sequence). CDR3 length: 15 residues.

This clonotype was recorded many times. The rearrangement uses TRBV6-1 and TRBJ2-1, with TRBD2 matching over 10 bases. CDR3 size: 15 residues. After removal of 7 bases from V and 5 bases from J, the junction contained 8 bases not matched to a gene. Germline-derived CDR1 and CDR2 are MNHNS and SASEGT. The CDR3 reads CASKLGLAVNNEQFF. In DNA, the CDR3 is TGTGCCAGCAAACTAGGACTAGCGGTCAACAATGAGCAGTTCTTC.

This clonotype was seen only a few times. This chain joins TRBV28 and TRBJ2-7; D is uncertain. The germline V gene has CDR1 MDHEN and CDR2 SYDVKM. CDR3 size: 11 residues. V lost 7 bases to trimming and J lost 3 bases, with 7 bases between them. This CDR3 reads CASKSDYEQYF. CDR3 nucleotides: TGTGCCAGCAAGTCGGACTACGAGCAGTACTTC.

This clonotype was recorded many times. The chain employs TRBV18 and TRBJ2-1; 10 bases are shared with TRBD1. This CDR3 contains 16 residues. V shed 3 bases and J 3 bases; nucleotides not matched to a gene: 5. Germline loops: CDR1 KGHSH, CDR2 LQKENI. CDR3 amino acids: CASSPRTGGSYNEQFF. The DNA of the CDR3 is TGTGCCAGCTCACCTAGGACAGGGGGTAGCTACAATGAGCAGTTCTTC.

This rearrangement joins TRBV6-2 or TRBV6-3 to TRBJ2-4; 7 bases agree with TRBD1. V lost 5 bases, J lost 1 base, and 5 bases stayed unmatched. The CDR3 runs to 15 residues. Germline CDR1 and CDR2: MNHEY and SVGEGT. The DNA for the CDR3 is TGTGCCAGCAGTAAGGGGGCCGGGGCCAAAAACATTCAGTACTTC. Translated: CASSKGAGAKNIQYF.

The V call is TRBV10-3, the J call TRBJ2-1; D possibly uses TRBD1 or TRBD2 (5 bases each). From germline, CDR1 is ENHRY and CDR2 SYGVKD. CDR3 size: 16 residues. V shed 5 bases and J shed 6 bases, with 20 bases lying between them. The CDR3 is CAISIFGGRTANEQFF. As DNA, the CDR3 is TGTGCCATCAGTATTTTTGGGGGAAGGACGGCCAATGAGCAGTTCTTC.

Many counts were recorded for this clonotype. The rearrangement uses TRBV7-8 and TRBJ2-2; 10 nucleotides align to TRBD1. V was pared by 3 bases and J by 7 bases, with 8 bases of the junction left unmatched. CDR3 length: 16 amino acids. Germline CDR1 reads SGHVS; CDR2 reads FQNEAQ. The CDR3 DNA sequence: TGTGCCAGCAGCTTCATGGACAGGGGGTGGGTCGGGGAGCTGTTTTTT. Translation gives CASSFMDRGWVGELFF.

This clonotype was seen ten or more times. J is TRBJ2-3 and V is TRBV28; 14 bases agree with TRBD2. CDR1 is MDHEN and CDR2 is SYDVKM in the germline V gene. V trimming: 6 bases; J trimming: 6 bases; junction bases outside the gene matches: 11. The CDR3 is 17 amino acids. The CDR3 reads CASRSGTSGSHLDTQYF. The CDR3 nucleotides read TGTGCCAGCAGATCCGGGACTAGCGGGAGTCACCTGGATACGCAGTATTTT.

The V call is TRBV11-2, the J call TRBJ2-1; TRBD1 agrees at 7 bases. The trim removed 7 bases at V and 4 bases at J, leaving 7 bases unmatched. In germline, CDR1 is SGHAT, CDR2 FQNNGV. This CDR3 is built from 14 residues. In nucleotides, the CDR3 is TGTGCCAGCACCGCCGGGACAGTATACAATGAGCAGTTCTTC. Translating it yields CASTAGTVYNEQFF.

Many counts were recorded for this clonotype. V is TRBV30 and J is TRBJ1-1; no clear D. The CDR3 runs to 15 residues. From germline, CDR1 is GTSNPN and CDR2 SVGIG (reference sequence). Trimming took off 0 bases at V and 2 bases at J, with 13 bases between the two ends. The CDR3: CAWSVRRSFNTEAFF. DNA of the CDR3: TGTGCCTGGAGTGTACGGCGGAGCTTTAACACTGAAGCTTTCTTT.

DNA of the CDR3: TGTGCCAGCAGTTTTGGCGGGGGCGGCGAGCAGTTCTTC. Amino acids: CASSFGGGGEQFF. The J gene is TRBJ2-1, the V gene TRBV12-3 or TRBV12-4; D possibly corresponds to TRBD2 (7 bases). The CDR3 sequence is 13 residues long. V gave up 3 bases and J gave up 10 bases, with 13 bases separating them.

This clonotype was seen at least ten times. The V call is TRBV27, the J call TRBJ1-1; D gene ambiguous. Germline CDR1 and CDR2: MNHEY and SMNVEV (reference sequence). This CDR3 comprises 12 residues. V lost 11 bases, J lost 1 base, and 11 bases lay in between. The CDR3 sequence is CAARSPNTEAFF. The CDR3 nucleotides read TGTGCCGCAAGGTCCCCGAACACTGAAGCTTTCTTT.

This clonotype was detected many times. The chain recombines TRBV20-1 with TRBJ2-1; maybe TRBD2 (5 bases). The CDR3 sequence is 13 residues long. The V gene lost 6 bases and the J gene lost 4 bases, with 13 bases spanning the gap. Germline V gene lookup returns CDR1 DFQATT and CDR2 SNEGSKA (reference sequence). CDR3 protein: CSAMVRDYNEQFF. The CDR3 bases are TGCAGTGCCATGGTACGGGATTACAATGAGCAGTTCTTC.

This clonotype was seen more than once but under ten times. The chain carries TRBV27 and TRBJ2-5; 8 positions match TRBD1. The CDR3 has 14 residues. Per germline, CDR1 MNHEY and CDR2 SMNVEV (reference sequence). With 5 bases clipped from V and 4 bases from J, the junction kept 6 bases outside the gene matches. CDR3 bases: TGTGCCAGCAGTCGCAGGGGGCCCGCAGAGACCCAGTACTTC. It is translated as CASSRRGPAETQYF.

This clonotype appeared many times. This rearrangement joins TRBV7-9 to TRBJ2-2; 8 bases align to TRBD1. Germline assignment: CDR1 SEHNR and CDR2 FQNEAQ (reference sequence). The J segment lost 0 bases and the V segment lost 8 bases, leaving 11 bases of the junction unmatched. This CDR3 is 17 amino acids long. CDR3 region: CASGTVRGQANTGELFF. The CDR3 DNA is TGTGCCAGCGGAACAGTTAGGGGACAGGCGAACACCGGGGAGCTGTTTTTT.

This clonotype was seen only a few times. The chain recombines TRBV6-2 or TRBV6-3 with TRBJ2-3; 7 nucleotides match TRBD2. This CDR3 has 16 residues. Germline CDR1 MNHEY, CDR2 SVGEGT. J gave up 2 bases and V 5 bases, and 10 bases lay outside the gene matches. The CDR3 DNA reads as TGTGCCAGCAGTCGAGTCCTAGCGGTAGACACAGATACGCAGTATTTT. Protein: CASSRVLAVDTDTQYF.

Note on this clonotype: The CDR3 ends on some other residue instead of the conserved phenylalanine or tryptophan, so this is likely a read error. The chain employs TRBV12-3 or TRBV12-4 and TRBJ1-6, with TRBD1 matching over 9 bases. The ends lost 4 bases at V and 10 bases at J; junction bases unmatched: 8. This CDR3 is 15 amino acids long. CDR3 loop: CASSSLTGGASPLHL. CDR3 coding DNA: TGTGCCAGCAGTTCCCTAACAGGGGGCGCGTCACCCCTCCACCTT.

This clonotype was counted a few times. V gene TRBV4-1 combines with J gene TRBJ2-5, with D unclear. This CDR3 region has 15 residues. Germline CDR1 and CDR2: MGHRA and YSYEKL. V dropped 0 bases and J dropped 5 bases, with 13 bases sitting between them. The CDR3 DNA reads TGCGCCAGCAGCCAAGATCGATTGGGGAAGGAGACCCAGTACTTC. This codes for CASSQDRLGKETQYF.

The V call is TRBV7-2, the J call TRBJ2-7; 8 bases agree with TRBD2. Germline CDR1 reads SGHTA; CDR2 reads FQGNSA. The CDR3 is 14 residues long. V shed 5 bases, J shed 3 bases, and the junction held 6 bases outside the gene matches. The CDR3 reads CASSPGGLDYEQYF. CDR3 sequence (DNA): TGTGCCAGCAGCCCCGGGGGACTAGACTACGAGCAGTACTTC. The complete variable domain, with remaining parts taken from reference TRBV7-2 and TRBJ2-7, reads GAGVSQSPSNKVTEKGKDVELRCDPISGHTALYWYRQSLGQGLEFLIYFQGNSAPDKSGLPSDRFSAERTGGSVSTLTIQRTQQEDSAVYLCASSPGGLDYEQYFGPGTRLTVT.

At least ten counts were recorded for this clonotype. The chain uses TRBV30 and TRBJ2-1; D possibly matches TRBD1 or TRBD2 (6 bases each). Trimming removed 0 bases at V and 1 base at J, with 10 bases between. The CDR3 covers 15 residues. The V gene's germline CDR1 is GTSNPN and CDR2 SVGIG (reference sequence). CDR3 loop: CAWSVQGGSYNEQFF. For the CDR3, the DNA is TGTGCCTGGAGTGTACAAGGGGGGTCCTACAATGAGCAGTTCTTC.

This chain connects TRBV28 to TRBJ2-2; no clear D gene. The CDR3 loop spans 12 amino acids. CDR1 and CDR2 from the germline V gene are MDHEN and SYDVKM. V lost 5 bases, J lost 4 bases, and 5 bases lay in between. The CDR3 here is CASSITTGELFF. CDR3 bases: TGTGCCAGCAGTATAACCACCGGGGAGCTGTTTTTT.

At least ten counts were recorded for this clonotype. The chain combines TRBV28 with TRBJ2-1; D possibly corresponds to TRBD1 (5 bases). The CDR3 is 16 amino acids. Per the germline V gene, CDR1 is MDHEN and CDR2 is SYDVKM. With 6 bases removed from V and 5 bases from J, the gap between germline ends came to 20 bases. CDR3 sequence reads: CASRLGHFNRDNEQFF. CDR3 nucleotides: TGTGCCAGCAGGCTTGGACATTTTAATAGGGACAATGAGCAGTTCTTC.

This clonotype was seen more than once but under ten times. This rearrangement joins TRBV28 to TRBJ2-7; tentative D call: TRBD2 (5 bases). CDR3 length equals 14 residues. Germline assignment: CDR1 MDHEN and CDR2 SYDVKM. V was clipped by 7 bases and J by 2 bases, with 15 bases between them. The CDR3 reads CASKPLRGTYEQYF. The CDR3 coding sequence is TGTGCCAGCAAACCACTAAGAGGGACCTACGAGCAGTACTTC.

The chain combines TRBV5-6 with TRBJ1-3; unclear D gene. Trimming took 1 base from V and 6 from J, leaving 11 bases between them. CDR3 size: 14 residues. CDR1 and CDR2 (germline): SGHDT, YYEEEE. This CDR3 reads CASSLYGLENTIYF. CDR3 nucleotides: TGTGCCAGCAGCTTGTACGGGTTGGAAAACACCATATATTTT.

The V call is TRBV9, the J call TRBJ2-3; no clear D. CDR1 and CDR2 from the germline V gene are SGDLS and YYNGEE. V lost 0 bases, J lost 0 bases, and 8 bases lay in between. The CDR3 totals 15 residues. This CDR3 is CASSVGIVSTDTQYF. DNA of the CDR3: TGTGCCAGCAGCGTAGGCATAGTAAGCACAGATACGCAGTATTTT.

The V gene is TRBV5-1, the J gene TRBJ2-1; tentatively, D is TRBD2 (5 bases). V was clipped by 4 bases and J by 1 base, with 15 bases between them. This CDR3 is 16 amino acids long. The germline gives CDR1 SGHRS, CDR2 YFSETQ. In nucleotides, the CDR3 is TGCGCCAGCAGCCTCCAAGGACTGATATCCTACAATGAGCAGTTCTTC. Its translation is CASSLQGLISYNEQFF.

This clonotype was detected a few times. The chain links TRBV28 to TRBJ2-5, with D possibly TRBD1 on 6 matching bases. V lost 3 bases, J lost 5 bases, and 13 bases lay in between. CDR1 and CDR2 from the germline V gene are MDHEN and SYDVKM. CDR3 length: 14 residues. The DNA of the CDR3 is TGTGCCAGCAGTTTCGCTGGGGGCCGCGAGACCCAGTACTTC. Amino acids: CASSFAGGRETQYF.

This clonotype appeared many times. The chain carries TRBV6-2 or TRBV6-3 and TRBJ2-7; D remains ambiguous. CDR3 size: 12 residues. Germline V CDR1 and CDR2: MNHEY, SVGEGT. Trimming removed 4 bases from V and 6 bases from J, with 10 bases in between. This CDR3 reads CASSFTFGEQYF. CDR3 sequence (DNA): TGTGCCAGCAGTTTCACGTTCGGCGAGCAGTACTTC.